This T cell receptor beta chain appears in the sequencing data of a study of patients and donors after allogeneic stem cell transplantation. MiXCR, applied by TCRdb to the RT-PCR reads, yields one record per CDR3 protein. This sample has 200,000 to 250,000 distinct CDR3 sequences, with about 14% found just once. Trimming took 1 base from V and 6 from J, leaving 12 bases between them. The germline gives CDR1 DFQATT, CDR2 SNEGSKA (reference sequence). The CDR3 length is 13 residues. This clonotype was counted between two and nine times. The chain joins TRBV20-1 to TRBJ1-1; the D gene is possibly TRBD1 (6 bases). This TCR was recovered from a human donor who was either an allogeneic HSCT recipient or a stem cell or donor lymphocyte infusion donor (not recorded which). It is not recorded whose cells these are; they may come from a transplant donor. Sequencing was done on a sample of blood, either unsorted or a sorted T cell fraction (not recorded which). The CDR3 loop reads CSARGWGGPEAFF. The CDR3 nucleotides read TGCAGTGCTAGAGGGTGGGGGGGCCCTGAAGCTTTCTTT.